This T cell receptor (beta chain) comes out of a study of cytomegalovirus exposure and HLA in healthy donors. Study-wide results and caveats: The classifier, whose performance was assessed in both the original and validation cohorts, reportedly diagnosed cytomegalovirus status with high specificity and sensitivity. A link between a missense DCLRE1C variant and TCR beta V- and J-gene trimming emerged from a later analysis.

The V and J ends lost 2 bases and 5 bases, in that order; junction bases with no gene match: 2. The CDR3 spans 14 residues. Germline V gene data show CDR1 as SNHLY and CDR2 as FYNNEI. The PCR had 60 Vbeta and 13 Jbeta primers. The method was immunoSEQ multiplex PCR; TCRdb's version includes in-frame clones alone and lacks a portion of them. The sample has roughly 120,000 clones; 60% to 85% are singletons. With regard to this clone: Its specificity is not known.

The TCR comes from a woman in her 40s in good health and CMV-seropositive. The specimen sequenced was PBMCs. The chain has TRBV2 and TRBJ1-4; 7 bases are shared with TRBD1. The CDR3 loop reads CASSERGRNEKLFF. The CDR3, as DNA: TGTGCCAGCAGTGAAAGGGGGCGGAATGAAAAACTGTTTTTT. Supplemented by reference TRBV2 and TRBJ1-4, the full variable domain reads EPEVTQTPSHQVTQMGQEVILRCVPISNHLYFYWYRQILGQKVEFLVSFYNNEISEKSEIFDDQFSVERPDGSNFTLKIRSTKLEDSAMYFCASSERGRNEKLFFGSGTQLSVL.